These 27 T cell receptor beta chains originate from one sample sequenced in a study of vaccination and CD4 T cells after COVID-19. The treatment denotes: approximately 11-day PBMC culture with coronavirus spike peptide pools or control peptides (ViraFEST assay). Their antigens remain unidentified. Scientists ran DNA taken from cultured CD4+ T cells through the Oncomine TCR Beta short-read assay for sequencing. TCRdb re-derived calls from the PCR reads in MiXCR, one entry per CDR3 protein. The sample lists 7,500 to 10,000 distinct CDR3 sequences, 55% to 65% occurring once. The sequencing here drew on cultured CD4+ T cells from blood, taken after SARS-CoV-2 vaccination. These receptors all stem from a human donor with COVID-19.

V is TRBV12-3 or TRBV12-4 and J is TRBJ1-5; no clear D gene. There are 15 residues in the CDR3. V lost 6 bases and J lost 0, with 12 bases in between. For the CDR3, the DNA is TGTGCCAGCAGCACAGACACGAATAGCAATCAGCCCCAGCATTTT. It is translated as CASSTDTNSNQPQHF.

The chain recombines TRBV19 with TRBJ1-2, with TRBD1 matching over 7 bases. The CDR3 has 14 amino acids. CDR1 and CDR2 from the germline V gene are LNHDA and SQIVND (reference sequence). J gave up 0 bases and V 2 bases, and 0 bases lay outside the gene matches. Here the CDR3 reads CASSIQGANYGYTF. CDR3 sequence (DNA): TGTGCCAGTAGTATACAGGGGGCTAACTATGGCTACACCTTC.

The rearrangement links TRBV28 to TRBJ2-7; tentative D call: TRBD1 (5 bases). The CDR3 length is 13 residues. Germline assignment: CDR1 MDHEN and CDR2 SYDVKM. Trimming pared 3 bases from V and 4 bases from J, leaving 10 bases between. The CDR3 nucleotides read TGTGCCAGCAGTTTGACAGACCAATACGAGCAGTACTTC. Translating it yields CASSLTDQYEQYF.

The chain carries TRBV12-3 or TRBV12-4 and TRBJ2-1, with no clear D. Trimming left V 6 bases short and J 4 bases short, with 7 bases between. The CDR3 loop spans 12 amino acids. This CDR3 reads CASSRSYNEQFF. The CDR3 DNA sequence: TGTGCCAGCAGCCGAAGTTACAATGAGCAGTTCTTC.

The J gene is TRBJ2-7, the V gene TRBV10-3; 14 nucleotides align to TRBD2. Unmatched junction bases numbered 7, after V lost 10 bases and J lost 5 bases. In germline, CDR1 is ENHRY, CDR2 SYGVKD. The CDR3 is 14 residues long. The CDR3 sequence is CASLGLAGGDEQYF. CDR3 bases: TGTGCCAGCCTCGGACTAGCGGGGGGCGACGAGCAGTACTTC.

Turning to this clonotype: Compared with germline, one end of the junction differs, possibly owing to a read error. The CDR3 DNA follows: TGTGCCAGCAGCTTAGCGGGTCACCTGGGGGAGCAGTACTTC. This codes for CASSLAGHLGEQYF. The chain links TRBV12-3 or TRBV12-4 to TRBJ2-7; 7 positions agree with TRBD2. This CDR3 contains 14 residues.

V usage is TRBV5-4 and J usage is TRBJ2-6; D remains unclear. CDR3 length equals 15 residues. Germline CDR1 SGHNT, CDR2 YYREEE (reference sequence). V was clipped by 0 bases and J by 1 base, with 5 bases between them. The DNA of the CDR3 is TGTGCCAGCAGCTTGGAATGGTCTGGGGCCAACGTCCTGACTTTC. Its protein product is CASSLEWSGANVLTF.

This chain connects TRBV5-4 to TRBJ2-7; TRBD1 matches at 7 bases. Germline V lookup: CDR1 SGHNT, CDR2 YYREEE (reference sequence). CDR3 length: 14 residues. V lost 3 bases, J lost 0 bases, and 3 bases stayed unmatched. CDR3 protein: CASSWTGSSYEQYF. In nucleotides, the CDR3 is TGTGCCAGCAGCTGGACAGGTAGCTCCTACGAGCAGTACTTC. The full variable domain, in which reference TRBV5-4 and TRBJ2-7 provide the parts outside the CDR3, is ETGVTQSPTHLIKTRGQQVTLRCSSQSGHNTVSWYQQALGQGPQFIFQYYREEENGRGNFPPRFSGLQFPNYSSELNVNALELDDSALYLCASSWTGSSYEQYFGPGTRLTVT.

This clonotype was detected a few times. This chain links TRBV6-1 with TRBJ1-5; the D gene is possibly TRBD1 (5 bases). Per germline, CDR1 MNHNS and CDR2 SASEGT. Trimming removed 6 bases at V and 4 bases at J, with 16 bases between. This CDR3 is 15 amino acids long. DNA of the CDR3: TGTGCCAGCAGCGCGAGCGGGGCCAGAAATCAGCCCCAGCATTTT. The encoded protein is CASSASGARNQPQHF.

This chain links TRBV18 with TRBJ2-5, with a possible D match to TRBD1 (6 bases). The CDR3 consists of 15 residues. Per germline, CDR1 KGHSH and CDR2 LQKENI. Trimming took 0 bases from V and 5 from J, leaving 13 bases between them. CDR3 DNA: TGTGCCAGCTCACCACCGGGATGGCAGGGGGAGACCCAGTACTTC. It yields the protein CASSPPGWQGETQYF. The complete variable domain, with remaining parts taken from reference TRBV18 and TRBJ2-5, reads NAGVMQNPRHLVRRRGQEARLRCSPMKGHSHVYWYRQLPEEGLKFMVYLQKENIIDESGMPKERFSAEFPKEGPSILRIQQVVRGDSAAYFCASSPPGWQGETQYFGPGTRLLVL.

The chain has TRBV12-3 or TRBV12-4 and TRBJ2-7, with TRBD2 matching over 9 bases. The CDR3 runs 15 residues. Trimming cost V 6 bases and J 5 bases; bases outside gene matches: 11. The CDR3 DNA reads TGTGCCAGCAGCCCCGGGACTAGCATGGTAGACGAGCAGTACTTC. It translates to CASSPGTSMVDEQYF.

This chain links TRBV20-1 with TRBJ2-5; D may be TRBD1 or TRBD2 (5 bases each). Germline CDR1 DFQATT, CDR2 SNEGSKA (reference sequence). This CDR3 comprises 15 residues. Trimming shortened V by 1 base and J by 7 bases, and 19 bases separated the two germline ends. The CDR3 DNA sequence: TGCAGTGCTAGAGTCGGGGCGGGCGATCCTGGGACCCAGTACTTC. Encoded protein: CSARVGAGDPGTQYF.

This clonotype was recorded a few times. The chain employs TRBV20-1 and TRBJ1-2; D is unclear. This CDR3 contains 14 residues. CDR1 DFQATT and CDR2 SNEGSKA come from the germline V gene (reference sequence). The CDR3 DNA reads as TGCAGCGCCAAACTCACGGGAACCTCCTATGGCTACACCTTC. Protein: CSAKLTGTSYGYTF.

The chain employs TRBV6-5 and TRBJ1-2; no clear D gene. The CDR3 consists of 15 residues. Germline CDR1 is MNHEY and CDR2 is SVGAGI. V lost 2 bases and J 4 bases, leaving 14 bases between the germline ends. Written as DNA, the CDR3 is TGTGCCAGCAGTTACAGTGTTAGCCCCGGCTATGGCTACACCTTC. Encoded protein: CASSYSVSPGYGYTF.

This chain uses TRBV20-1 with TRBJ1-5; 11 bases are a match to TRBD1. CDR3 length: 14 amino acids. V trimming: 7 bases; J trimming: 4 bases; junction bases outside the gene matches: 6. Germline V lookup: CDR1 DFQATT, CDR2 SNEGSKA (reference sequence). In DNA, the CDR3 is TGCAGTGGGACGGGACAGGGGGGGAATCAGCCCCAGCATTTT. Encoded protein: CSGTGQGGNQPQHF.

The CDR3 is CASSWLGPGGTEAFF. The CDR3 nucleotides are TGTGCCAGCAGTTGGTTGGGGCCAGGGGGCACTGAAGCTTTCTTT. The chain combines TRBV6-5 with TRBJ1-1; 7 nucleotides match TRBD1. The CDR3 extends over 15 amino acids. Germline V gives CDR1 MNHEY, CDR2 SVGAGI. The V gene end was trimmed by 4 bases and the J gene end by 4 bases; junction bases not matched to a gene: 9.

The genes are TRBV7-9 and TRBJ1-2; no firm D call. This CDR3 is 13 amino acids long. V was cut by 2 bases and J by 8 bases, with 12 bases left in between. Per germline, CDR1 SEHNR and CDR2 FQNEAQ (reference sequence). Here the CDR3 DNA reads TGTGCCAGCAGCTTACCGACGGAGGCGGGCTACACCTTC. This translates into CASSLPTEAGYTF.

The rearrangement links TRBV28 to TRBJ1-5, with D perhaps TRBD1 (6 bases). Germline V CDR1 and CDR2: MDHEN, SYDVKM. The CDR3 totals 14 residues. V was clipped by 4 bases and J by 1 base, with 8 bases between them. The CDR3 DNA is TGTGCCAGCAGTTATAGGGGGAGCAATCAGCCCCAGCATTTT. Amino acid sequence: CASSYRGSNQPQHF. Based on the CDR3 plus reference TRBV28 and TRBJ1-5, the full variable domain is DVKVTQSSRYLVKRTGEKVFLECVQDMDHENMFWYRQDPGLGLRLIYFSYDVKMKEKGDIPEGYSVSREKKERFSLILESASTNQTSMYLCASSYRGSNQPQHFGDGTRLSIL.

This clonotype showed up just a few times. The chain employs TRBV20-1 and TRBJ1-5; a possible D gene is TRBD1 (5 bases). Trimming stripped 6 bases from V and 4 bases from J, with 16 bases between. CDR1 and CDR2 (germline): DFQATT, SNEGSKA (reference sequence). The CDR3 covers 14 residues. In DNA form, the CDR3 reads TGCAGTGCCATCACAGGTTCAACTAATCAGCCCCAGCATTTT. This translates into CSAITGSTNQPQHF.

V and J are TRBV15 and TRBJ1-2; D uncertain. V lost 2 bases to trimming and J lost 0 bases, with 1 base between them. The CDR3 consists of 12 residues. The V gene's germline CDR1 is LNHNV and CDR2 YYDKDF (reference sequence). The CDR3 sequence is CATSRTNYGYTF. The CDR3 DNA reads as TGTGCCACCAGCAGAACTAACTATGGCTACACCTTC.

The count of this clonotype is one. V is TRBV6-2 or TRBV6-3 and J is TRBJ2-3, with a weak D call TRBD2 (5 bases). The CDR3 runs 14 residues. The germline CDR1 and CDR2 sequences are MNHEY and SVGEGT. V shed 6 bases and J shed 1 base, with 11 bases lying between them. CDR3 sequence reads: CASRVLGGTDTQYF. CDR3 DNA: TGTGCCAGCAGGGTACTAGGAGGCACAGATACGCAGTATTTT.

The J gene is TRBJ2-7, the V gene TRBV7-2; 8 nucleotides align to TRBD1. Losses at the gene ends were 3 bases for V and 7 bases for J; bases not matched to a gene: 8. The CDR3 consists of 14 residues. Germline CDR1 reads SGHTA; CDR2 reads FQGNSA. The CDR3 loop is CASSFRDRPAEQYF. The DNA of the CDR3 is TGTGCCAGCAGCTTCAGGGACAGGCCCGCGGAGCAGTACTTC.

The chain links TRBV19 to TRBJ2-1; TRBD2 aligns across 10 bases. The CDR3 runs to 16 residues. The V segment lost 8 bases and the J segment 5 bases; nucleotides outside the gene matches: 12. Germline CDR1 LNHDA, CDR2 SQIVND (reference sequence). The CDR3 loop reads CASSLERGGRHNEQFF. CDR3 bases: TGTGCCAGTTCTCTAGAGCGGGGGGGCCGGCACAATGAGCAGTTCTTC.

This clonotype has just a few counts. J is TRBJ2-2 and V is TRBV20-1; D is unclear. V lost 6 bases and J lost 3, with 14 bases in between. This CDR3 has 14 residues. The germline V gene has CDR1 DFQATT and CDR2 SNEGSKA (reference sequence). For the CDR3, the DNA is TGCAGTGCCACCGACCAAGAACACACCGGGGAGCTGTTTTTT. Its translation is CSATDQEHTGELFF.

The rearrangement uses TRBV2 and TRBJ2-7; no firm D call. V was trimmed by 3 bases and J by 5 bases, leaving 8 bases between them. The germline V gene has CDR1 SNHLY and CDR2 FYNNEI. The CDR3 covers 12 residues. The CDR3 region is CASSELGDEQYF. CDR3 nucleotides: TGTGCCAGCAGTGAGTTAGGAGACGAGCAGTACTTC.

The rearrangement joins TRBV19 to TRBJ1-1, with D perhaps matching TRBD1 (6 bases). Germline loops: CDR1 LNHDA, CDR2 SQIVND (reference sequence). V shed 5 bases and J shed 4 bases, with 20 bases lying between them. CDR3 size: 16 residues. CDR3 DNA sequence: TGTGCCAGTAGTGGACAGATTTTCTCCGCGGGCACTGAAGCTTTCTTT. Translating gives CASSGQIFSAGTEAFF.

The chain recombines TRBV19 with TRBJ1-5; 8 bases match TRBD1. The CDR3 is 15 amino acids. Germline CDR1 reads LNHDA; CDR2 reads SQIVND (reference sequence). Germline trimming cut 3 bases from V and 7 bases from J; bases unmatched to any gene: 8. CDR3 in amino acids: CASSMAPDRVQPQHF. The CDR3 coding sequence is TGTGCCAGTAGTATGGCTCCGGACAGGGTCCAGCCCCAGCATTTT.